In its sample, the clone carrying this TCR beta chain was seen a few times. The antigen is undetermined. The CDR3 spans 14 residues. The germline V gene has CDR1 SQVTM and CDR2 ANQGSEA. The ends were cut back, 3 bases at V and 0 bases at J, with 6 bases in the middle. These data originate in a study of response to subunit inactivated influenza vaccine. Study conclusions and caveats: Each seasonal flu vaccination may recruit only limited new T cells, authors suggested.

Each CDR3 protein is one row after TCRdb ran MiXCR on the RT-PCR reads. Of roughly 190,000 distinct CDR3 sequences listed, 13% to 15% are singletons. Sequences were derived from CD8+ T cells sorted from PBMCs, sampled about 5 days after vaccination. The genes are TRBV29-1 and TRBJ2-6; D may be TRBD1 (5 bases). The receptor comes from a man between 45 and 60 years old who received an inactivated influenza vaccine. This CDR3 is CSVETDSGANVLTF. CDR3 in DNA: TGCAGCGTTGAGACAGACTCTGGGGCCAACGTCCTGACTTTC. Full variable domain (remainder filled in from reference TRBV29-1 and TRBJ2-6): SAVISQKPSRDICQRGTSLTIQCQVDSQVTMMFWYRQQPGQSLTLIATANQGSEATYESGFVIDKFPISRPNLTFSTLTVSNMSPEDSSIYLCSVETDSGANVLTFGAGSRLTVL.